These T cell receptor beta chains were read from a single sample in a study of cytomegalovirus exposure and HLA in healthy donors. Generated by immunoSEQ multiplex PCR, the TCRdb table keeps only in-frame clones and is missing some. The table shows 180,000 or so clones, with around 80% occurring only once. The specimen sequenced was PBMCs. The receptors originated from a woman aged 40 to 55 in good health and CMV-seropositive. The CDR3 runs from the conserved cysteine through the conserved F or W. The order of the fields is V gene, D gene, CDR3 length, clone size, J gene, CDR3 DNA, CDR3 protein. The D gene is left open where the match is weak. A clone size is listed for some rows: how often the clone was seen (once, few, many), or a class if it is expanded.

v_gene: TRBV15
d_gene: .
len: 13
abundance: .
j_gene: TRBJ2-1
CDR3nt: TGTGCCACCAGCGTTGAGACTGGAAATGAGCAGTTCTTC
CDR3aa: CATSVETGNEQFF

v_gene: TRBV15
d_gene: .
len: 15
abundance: .
j_gene: TRBJ2-1
CDR3nt: TGTGCCACCAGTCGAGGGGGAGTTGGCTACAATGAGCAGTTCTTC
CDR3aa: CATSRGGVGYNEQFF

v_gene: TRBV11-2
d_gene: .
len: 14
abundance: .
j_gene: TRBJ2-3
CDR3nt: TGTGCCAGCAGTTATAGTAGCGAATCCGATACGCAGTATTTT
CDR3aa: CASSYSSESDTQYF

v_gene: TRBV29-1
d_gene: TRBD1
len: 15
abundance: .
j_gene: TRBJ1-1
CDR3nt: TGCAGCGTTGAGATGGGGGGACAGGGGGCAGTGGGAGCTTTCTTT
CDR3aa: CSVEMGGQGAVGAFF

v_gene: TRBV30
d_gene: .
len: 14
abundance: .
j_gene: TRBJ2-7
CDR3nt: TGTGCCTGGAGTGCAACACGTGGCTCCTACGAGCAGTACTTC
CDR3aa: CAWSATRGSYEQYF

v_gene: TRBV19
d_gene: TRBD2
len: 17
abundance: .
j_gene: TRBJ2-1
CDR3nt: TGTGCCAGTAGTGTATCTCGACTAGCGGGATCCTCGGTTGAGCAGTTCTTC
CDR3aa: CASSVSRLAGSSVEQFF

v_gene: TRBV7-2
d_gene: .
len: 16
abundance: .
j_gene: TRBJ2-3
CDR3nt: TGTGCCAGCAGCTTAAGTGTCCCTAGCGGCACAGATACGCAGTATTTT
CDR3aa: CASSLSVPSGTDTQYF

v_gene: TRBV30
d_gene: .
len: 12
abundance: .
j_gene: TRBJ2-7
CDR3nt: TGTGCCTGGACCGACAGAGACTACGAGCAGTACTTC
CDR3aa: CAWTDRDYEQYF

v_gene: TRBV7-3
d_gene: .
len: 15
abundance: few
j_gene: TRBJ2-1
CDR3nt: TGTGCCAGCAGCTTAAATTTAGCGACTTACAATGAGCAGTTCTTC
CDR3aa: CASSLNLATYNEQFF

v_gene: TRBV5-6
d_gene: TRBD1
len: 16
abundance: .
j_gene: TRBJ2-1
CDR3nt: TGTGCCAGCAGCCTGGACAGGGGTCGGATTGCTAATGAGCAGTTCTTC
CDR3aa: CASSLDRGRIANEQFF

v_gene: TRBV5-8
d_gene: .
len: 14
abundance: few
j_gene: TRBJ2-5
CDR3nt: TGTGCCAGCAGCAGGGGTACAAACCAAGAGACCCAGTACTTC
CDR3aa: CASSRGTNQETQYF

v_gene: TRBV4-3
d_gene: TRBD1
len: 16
abundance: .
j_gene: TRBJ2-7
CDR3nt: TGCGCCAGCAGCCAAGACGTTAACAGGGGGGTCTACGAGCAGTACTTC
CDR3aa: CASSQDVNRGVYEQYF

v_gene: TRBV5-6
d_gene: TRBD1
len: 14
abundance: .
j_gene: TRBJ1-4
CDR3nt: TGTGCCAGCAGCTTTGCAGGGGGTAATGAAAAACTGTTTTTT
CDR3aa: CASSFAGGNEKLFF

v_gene: TRBV28
d_gene: TRBD2
len: 17
abundance: .
j_gene: TRBJ2-2
CDR3nt: TGTGCCAGCACATGGCTAGCGGGAGGTTTGGGGACCGGGGAGCTGTTTTTT
CDR3aa: CASTWLAGGLGTGELFF

v_gene: TRBV5-6
d_gene: .
len: 14
abundance: .
j_gene: TRBJ1-4
CDR3nt: TGTGCCAGCCCCTTAGCGGGGTTCGGTCGAAAACTGTTTTTT
CDR3aa: CASPLAGFGRKLFF

v_gene: TRBV7-8
d_gene: TRBD1
len: 14
abundance: .
j_gene: TRBJ2-7
CDR3nt: TGTGCCAGCAGCTTGACAGGGAGCCCCTACGAGCAGTACTTC
CDR3aa: CASSLTGSPYEQYF

v_gene: TRBV4-2
d_gene: TRBD2
len: 19
abundance: few
j_gene: TRBJ2-1
CDR3nt: TGTGCCAGCAGCCAAAGGCCTCGAGGACTAGCGGGAGTGGACAATGAGCAGTTCTTC
CDR3aa: CASSQRPRGLAGVDNEQFF

v_gene: TRBV29-1
d_gene: .
len: 12
abundance: .
j_gene: TRBJ2-7
CDR3nt: TGCAGCTCCTGGGGTGAAGCAGGGGAGCAGTACTTC
CDR3aa: CSSWGEAGEQYF

v_gene: TRBV19
d_gene: TRBD1
len: 14
abundance: .
j_gene: TRBJ2-7
CDR3nt: TGTGCCAGTTCTACTGGGAGACAGGGTGGAGAGCAGTACTTC
CDR3aa: CASSTGRQGGEQYF

v_gene: TRBV6-4
d_gene: TRBD1
len: 14
abundance: .
j_gene: TRBJ2-1
CDR3nt: TGTGCCAGCAGTGACTCAGCGGACAGGGGGACTCGGTTCTTC
CDR3aa: CASSDSADRGTRFF

v_gene: TRBV25-1
d_gene: .
len: 12
abundance: .
j_gene: TRBJ1-1
CDR3nt: TGTGCCAGCAGTTCTCTGTGGGAGGAAGCTTTCTTT
CDR3aa: CASSSLWEEAFF

v_gene: TRBV28
d_gene: TRBD1
len: 15
abundance: .
j_gene: TRBJ1-3
CDR3nt: TGTGCCAGCAGACATGACAGGGGTGGTGGAAACACCATATATTTT
CDR3aa: CASRHDRGGGNTIYF

v_gene: TRBV7-2
d_gene: .
len: 16
abundance: .
j_gene: TRBJ2-2
CDR3nt: TGTGCCAGCAGCTTAGTTCCAGGGTTGAACACCGGGGAGCTGTTTTTT
CDR3aa: CASSLVPGLNTGELFF

v_gene: TRBV10-3
d_gene: .
len: 15
abundance: .
j_gene: TRBJ2-7
CDR3nt: TGTGCCATCAGTACCGGGGGACGACTCACCTACGAGCAGTACTTC
CDR3aa: CAISTGGRLTYEQYF

v_gene: TRBV6-5
d_gene: .
len: 13
abundance: .
j_gene: TRBJ2-1
CDR3nt: TGTGCCAGCAGTGACAGTAACCTCTATGAGCAGTTCTTC
CDR3aa: CASSDSNLYEQFF

v_gene: TRBV27
d_gene: .
len: 15
abundance: .
j_gene: TRBJ1-1
CDR3nt: TGTGCCAGCAGTTCCCCATCGAAGGGGTATGGTGAAGCTTTCTTT
CDR3aa: CASSSPSKGYGEAFF

v_gene: TRBV30
d_gene: .
len: 14
abundance: .
j_gene: TRBJ1-6
CDR3nt: TGTGCCTGGAACAGCTTCTCCTATAATTCACCCCTCCACTTT
CDR3aa: CAWNSFSYNSPLHF

v_gene: TRBV7-6
d_gene: .
len: 14
abundance: .
j_gene: TRBJ1-1
CDR3nt: TGTGCCAGCAGCTCTGGTTTCACTGGGGGGGAAGCTTTCTTT
CDR3aa: CASSSGFTGGEAFF

v_gene: TRBV7-2
d_gene: .
len: 12
abundance: once
j_gene: TRBJ1-2
CDR3nt: TGTGCCAGCAGCTTTCCCGGTTTGGGCTACACCTTC
CDR3aa: CASSFPGLGYTF

v_gene: TRBV5-1
d_gene: .
len: 14
abundance: .
j_gene: TRBJ2-2
CDR3nt: TGCGCCAGCAGCTTAGGACAGTCCACCGGGGAGCTGTTTTTT
CDR3aa: CASSLGQSTGELFF

v_gene: TRBV30
d_gene: TRBD1
len: 14
abundance: .
j_gene: TRBJ1-1
CDR3nt: TGTGCCTGGAAGTTGCAGGGGGCTCACACTGAAGCTTTCTTT
CDR3aa: CAWKLQGAHTEAFF

v_gene: TRBV5-5
d_gene: TRBD1
len: 14
abundance: .
j_gene: TRBJ1-2
CDR3nt: TGTGCCAGCAGCCCTTCCGGGACAGGGGTTGGCTACACCTTC
CDR3aa: CASSPSGTGVGYTF

v_gene: TRBV7-3
d_gene: .
len: 13
abundance: .
j_gene: TRBJ1-1
CDR3nt: TGTGCCTCCCAGCGGACGATGAACACTGAAGCTTTCTTT
CDR3aa: CASQRTMNTEAFF

v_gene: TRBV4-1
d_gene: .
len: 17
abundance: .
j_gene: TRBJ2-7
CDR3nt: TGCGCCAGCAGCCAAGAACCCCCAGGCGCCGACTCCTACGAGCAGTACTTC
CDR3aa: CASSQEPPGADSYEQYF

v_gene: TRBV19
d_gene: .
len: 17
abundance: few
j_gene: TRBJ2-4
CDR3nt: TGTGCCAGTAGTATAGCTTCGTCCGGGACTCCTCAAAACATTCAGTACTTC
CDR3aa: CASSIASSGTPQNIQYF

v_gene: TRBV18
d_gene: TRBD2
len: 16
abundance: .
j_gene: TRBJ2-2
CDR3nt: TGTGCCAGCTCACCTGTAGCGGGGACGAACACCGGGGAGCTGTTTTTT
CDR3aa: CASSPVAGTNTGELFF

v_gene: TRBV27
d_gene: TRBD1
len: 15
abundance: .
j_gene: TRBJ1-2
CDR3nt: TGTGCCAGCAGTTCTCGTGGACAGGGTAGATATGGCTACACCTTC
CDR3aa: CASSSRGQGRYGYTF

v_gene: TRBV4-3
d_gene: TRBD2
len: 16
abundance: once
j_gene: TRBJ2-1
CDR3nt: TGCGCCAGCAGCCAAGATATGGGACTAGCCTCCAATGAGCAGTTCTTC
CDR3aa: CASSQDMGLASNEQFF

v_gene: TRBV27
d_gene: TRBD1
len: 14
abundance: .
j_gene: TRBJ2-2
CDR3nt: TGTGCCAGCAGTTTCAGGGGGCCCGCCGGGGAGCTGTTTTTT
CDR3aa: CASSFRGPAGELFF

v_gene: TRBV5-1
d_gene: .
len: 13
abundance: .
j_gene: TRBJ2-5
CDR3nt: TGCGCCAGCAGCGCCGAACGAACAGCAACCCAGTACTTC
CDR3aa: CASSAERTATQYF

v_gene: TRBV7-9
d_gene: .
len: 13
abundance: .
j_gene: TRBJ1-1
CDR3nt: TGTGCCAGCAGCTGGCGGGGGAACACTGAAGCTTTCTTT
CDR3aa: CASSWRGNTEAFF

v_gene: TRBV6-5
d_gene: .
len: 16
abundance: .
j_gene: TRBJ1-2
CDR3nt: TGTGCCAGCAGTTTTACACGGACAGAAAAAAGAGGTGGCTACACCTTC
CDR3aa: CASSFTRTEKRGGYTF

v_gene: TRBV6-4
d_gene: .
len: 14
abundance: .
j_gene: TRBJ1-5
CDR3nt: TGTGCCAGCAGTGACGGGCCTGGCAATCAGCCCCAGCATTTT
CDR3aa: CASSDGPGNQPQHF

v_gene: TRBV11-2
d_gene: TRBD1
len: 15
abundance: .
j_gene: TRBJ2-3
CDR3nt: TGTGCCAGCAGCATGAGGCAGGGGGCAGAAGATACGCAGTATTTT
CDR3aa: CASSMRQGAEDTQYF

v_gene: TRBV15
d_gene: .
len: 13
abundance: .
j_gene: TRBJ1-2
CDR3nt: TGTGCCACCAGCACAGGCGACTATGGGGGCTACACCTTC
CDR3aa: CATSTGDYGGYTF

v_gene: TRBV9
d_gene: .
len: 13
abundance: few
j_gene: TRBJ2-1
CDR3nt: TGTGCCAGCAGCGTTGTTGAGGGAGCTGAGCAGTTCTTC
CDR3aa: CASSVVEGAEQFF

v_gene: TRBV11-3
d_gene: TRBD2
len: 14
abundance: .
j_gene: TRBJ2-2
CDR3nt: TGTGCCAGCAGCTTACGGGGGGGGACCGGGGAGCTGTTTTTT
CDR3aa: CASSLRGGTGELFF

v_gene: TRBV28
d_gene: .
len: 13
abundance: .
j_gene: TRBJ2-3
CDR3nt: TGTGCCAGCAGTCAGCAGGTCCCAGATACGCAGTATTTT
CDR3aa: CASSQQVPDTQYF

v_gene: TRBV6-5
d_gene: .
len: 14
abundance: .
j_gene: TRBJ1-4
CDR3nt: TGTGCCAGCAGGCGGGGGGTCTCTAATGAAAAACTGTTTTTT
CDR3aa: CASRRGVSNEKLFF

v_gene: TRBV5-8
d_gene: TRBD2
len: 15
abundance: .
j_gene: TRBJ2-1
CDR3nt: TGTGCCAGCAGCAAAGGGACTAGCGGATTCAATGAGCAGTTCTTC
CDR3aa: CASSKGTSGFNEQFF